The 7 T cell receptor beta chains listed next were all sequenced from one sample in a study of CD8 T cells in Susac syndrome. RNA in amounts of roughly 0.5 to 1 ug was reverse transcribed with random hexamers. TCRdb analysed the immunoSEQ multiplex PCR reads with MiXCR anew, one entry per CDR3 protein. The sample has around 300,000 distinct CDR3 sequences; 75% to 85% are singletons. Sequencing was carried out using CD8+ T cells from PBMCs. The receptor set was obtained from a human donor with multiple sclerosis.

This chain connects TRBV9 to TRBJ2-1; D may be TRBD2 (6 bases). Germline V lookup: CDR1 SGDLS, CDR2 YYNGEE. Trimming left V 4 bases short and J 1 base short, with 12 bases between. This CDR3 has 15 amino acids. CDR3: CASSSPGRSYNEQFF. The CDR3 DNA reads as TGTGCCAGCAGCTCCCCCGGGAGATCCTACAATGAGCAGTTCTTC. The whole variable domain, filled in from reference TRBV9 and TRBJ2-1, reads DSGVTQTPKHLITATGQRVTLRCSPRSGDLSVYWYQQSLDQGLQFLIQYYNGEERAKGNILERFSAQQFPDLHSELNLSSLELGDSALYFCASSSPGRSYNEQFFGPGTRLTVL.

V and J are TRBV10-2 and TRBJ2-3, with D perhaps matching TRBD2 (5 bases). This CDR3 spans 17 amino acids. V shed 6 bases and J shed 4 bases, with 23 bases lying between them. Looked up from germline, CDR1 is WSHSY and CDR2 is SAAADI. The CDR3 region is CASSLSGPLGAADTQYF. Here the CDR3 DNA reads TGCGCCAGCAGCCTATCCGGACCTTTGGGAGCCGCAGATACGCAGTATTTT.

The CDR3 DNA reads TGTGCCAGCAGCAATCCCTCCGGGACAGAATTTAGCGGGAGTAAGAACGAGCAGTACTTC. Translation gives CASSNPSGTEFSGSKNEQYF. The chain links TRBV28 to TRBJ2-7, with 9 bases aligning to TRBD2. Trimming cost V 6 bases and J 5 bases; bases outside gene matches: 26. The CDR3 runs 20 residues. CDR1 is MDHEN, CDR2 SYDVKM, per germline.

The chain links TRBV19 to TRBJ2-1, with 10 bases matching TRBD2. Germline-derived CDR1 and CDR2 are LNHDA and SQIVND (reference sequence). The CDR3 length is 15 residues. J was trimmed by 7 bases and V by 1 base; bases with no gene match: 4. The CDR3 nucleotides are TGTGCCAGTAGTATAGGTAGCGGGAGGTTTAATGAGCAGTTCTTC. Its translation is CASSIGSGRFNEQFF.

V is TRBV4-2 and J is TRBJ2-1, with D perhaps TRBD2 (6 bases). CDR3 size: 14 residues. Germline V gene sequence: CDR1 LGHNA, CDR2 YNFKEQ. With 3 bases removed from V and 8 bases from J, the gap between germline ends came to 14 bases. DNA for the CDR3: TGTGCCAGCAGCCATAGCGGAGGGCTTGATGAGCAGTTCTTC. Translated: CASSHSGGLDEQFF.

The CDR3 bases are TGTGCCAGCAGCGTAGGTGGAGGAGGGAACACTGAAGCTTTCTTT. Translation gives CASSVGGGGNTEAFF. The J gene is TRBJ1-1, the V gene TRBV9; the D is unclear. The CDR3 consists of 15 residues. Trimming stripped 0 bases from V and 1 base from J, with 10 bases between. Germline V gives CDR1 SGDLS, CDR2 YYNGEE. The variable domain in full, with the rest retrieved from reference TRBV9 and TRBJ1-1, is DSGVTQTPKHLITATGQRVTLRCSPRSGDLSVYWYQQSLDQGLQFLIQYYNGEERAKGNILERFSAQQFPDLHSELNLSSLELGDSALYFCASSVGGGGNTEAFFGQGTRLTVV.

The V call is TRBV20-1, the J call TRBJ1-6; 10 bases line up with TRBD1. The CDR3 runs 13 residues. Germline CDR1 and CDR2: DFQATT and SNEGSKA (reference sequence). V lost 5 bases, J lost 9 bases, and 4 bases stayed unmatched. In nucleotides, the CDR3 is TGCAGTGCTTCGACAGGGGGCGTTTCACCCCTCCACTTT. Its translation is CSASTGGVSPLHF.